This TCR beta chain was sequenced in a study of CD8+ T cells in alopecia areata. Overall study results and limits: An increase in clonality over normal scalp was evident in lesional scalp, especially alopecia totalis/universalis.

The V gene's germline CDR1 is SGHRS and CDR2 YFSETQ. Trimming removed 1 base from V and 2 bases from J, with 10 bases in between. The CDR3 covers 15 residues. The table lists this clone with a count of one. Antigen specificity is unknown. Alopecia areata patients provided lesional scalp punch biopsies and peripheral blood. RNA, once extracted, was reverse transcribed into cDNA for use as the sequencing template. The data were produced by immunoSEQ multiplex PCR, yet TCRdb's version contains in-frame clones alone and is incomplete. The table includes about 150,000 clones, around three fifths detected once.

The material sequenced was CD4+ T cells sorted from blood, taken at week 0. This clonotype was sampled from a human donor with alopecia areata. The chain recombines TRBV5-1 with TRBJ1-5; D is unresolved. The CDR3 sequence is CASSLSGSGNQPQHF. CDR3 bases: TGCGCCAGCAGCTTGTCCGGGTCCGGCAATCAGCCCCAGCATTTT. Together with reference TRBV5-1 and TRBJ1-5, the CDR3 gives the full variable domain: KAGVTQTPRYLIKTRGQQVTLSCSPISGHRSVSWYQQTPGQGLQFLFEYFSETQRNKGNFPGRFSGRQFSNSRSEMNVSTLELGDSALYLCASSLSGSGNQPQHFGDGTRLSIL.